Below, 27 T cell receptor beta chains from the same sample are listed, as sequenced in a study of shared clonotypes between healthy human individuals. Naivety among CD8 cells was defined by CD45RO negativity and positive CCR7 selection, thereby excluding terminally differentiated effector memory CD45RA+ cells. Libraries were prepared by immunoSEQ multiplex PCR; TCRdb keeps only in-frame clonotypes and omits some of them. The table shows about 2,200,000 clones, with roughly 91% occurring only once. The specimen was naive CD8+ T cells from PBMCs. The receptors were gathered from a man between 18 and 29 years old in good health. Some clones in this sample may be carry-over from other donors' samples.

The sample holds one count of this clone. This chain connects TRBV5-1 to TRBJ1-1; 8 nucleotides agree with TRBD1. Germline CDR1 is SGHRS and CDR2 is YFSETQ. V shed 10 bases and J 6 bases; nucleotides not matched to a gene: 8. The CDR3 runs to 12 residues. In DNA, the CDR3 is TGCGCCCCCAGGGGGGGACAGGCTGAAGCTTTCTTT. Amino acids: CAPRGGQAEAFF. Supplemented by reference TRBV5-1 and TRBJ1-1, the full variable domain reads KAGVTQTPRYLIKTRGQQVTLSCSPISGHRSVSWYQQTPGQGLQFLFEYFSETQRNKGNFPGRFSGRQFSNSRSEMNVSTLELGDSALYLCAPRGGQAEAFFGQGTRLTVV.

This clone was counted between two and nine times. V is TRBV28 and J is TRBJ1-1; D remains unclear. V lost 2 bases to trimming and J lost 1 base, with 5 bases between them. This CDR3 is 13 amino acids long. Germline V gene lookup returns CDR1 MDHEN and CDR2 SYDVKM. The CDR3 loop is CASSLHQNTEAFF. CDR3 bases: TGTGCCAGCAGTTTACATCAGAACACTGAAGCTTTCTTT.

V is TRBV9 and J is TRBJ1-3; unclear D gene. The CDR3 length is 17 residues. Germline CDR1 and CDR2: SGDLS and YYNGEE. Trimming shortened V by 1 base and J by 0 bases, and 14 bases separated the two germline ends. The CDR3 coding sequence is TGTGCCAGCAGCGTATCTAGAACAGCCACCTCTGGAAACACCATATATTTT. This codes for CASSVSRTATSGNTIYF.

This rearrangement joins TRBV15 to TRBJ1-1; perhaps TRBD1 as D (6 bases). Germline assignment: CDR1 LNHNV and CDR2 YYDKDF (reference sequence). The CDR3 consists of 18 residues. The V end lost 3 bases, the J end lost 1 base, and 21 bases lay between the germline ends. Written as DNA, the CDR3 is TGTGCCACCAGCAGGACATATCCTTCCACAGGGAGGAACACTGAAGCTTTCTTT. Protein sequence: CATSRTYPSTGRNTEAFF.

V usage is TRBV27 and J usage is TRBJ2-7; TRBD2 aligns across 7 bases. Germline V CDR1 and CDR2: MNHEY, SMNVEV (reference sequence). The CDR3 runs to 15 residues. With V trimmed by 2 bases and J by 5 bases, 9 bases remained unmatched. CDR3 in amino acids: CASSLLAGARNEQYF. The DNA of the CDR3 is TGTGCCAGCAGTTTACTGGCGGGAGCTCGAAACGAGCAGTACTTC.

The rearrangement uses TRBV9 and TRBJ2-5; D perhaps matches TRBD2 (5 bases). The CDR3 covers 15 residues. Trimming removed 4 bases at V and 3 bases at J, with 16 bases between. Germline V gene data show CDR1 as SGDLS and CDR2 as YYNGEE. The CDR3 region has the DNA TGTGCCAGCAGCACCCGGGGTAGCCCGAAAGAGACCCAGTACTTC. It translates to CASSTRGSPKETQYF.

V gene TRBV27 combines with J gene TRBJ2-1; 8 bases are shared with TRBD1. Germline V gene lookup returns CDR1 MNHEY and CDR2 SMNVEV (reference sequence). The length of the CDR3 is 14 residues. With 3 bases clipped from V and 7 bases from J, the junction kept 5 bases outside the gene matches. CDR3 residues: CASSFHRGWNEQFF. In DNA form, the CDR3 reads TGTGCCAGCAGTTTTCACAGGGGGTGGAATGAGCAGTTCTTC.

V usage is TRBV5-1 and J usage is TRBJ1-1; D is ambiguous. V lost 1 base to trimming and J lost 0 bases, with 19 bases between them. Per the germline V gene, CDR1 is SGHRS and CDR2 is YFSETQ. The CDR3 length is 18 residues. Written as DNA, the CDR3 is TGCGCCAGCAGCTTGCTCGAAGGAGGCAGTTTCATGAACACTGAAGCTTTCTTT. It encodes CASSLLEGGSFMNTEAFF.

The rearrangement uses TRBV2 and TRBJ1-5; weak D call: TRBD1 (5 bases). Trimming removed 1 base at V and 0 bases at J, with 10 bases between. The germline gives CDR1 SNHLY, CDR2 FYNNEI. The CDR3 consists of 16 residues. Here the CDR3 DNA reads TGTGCCAGCAGTGAAGTCGCAGGGAGTAGCAATCAGCCCCAGCATTTT. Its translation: CASSEVAGSSNQPQHF.

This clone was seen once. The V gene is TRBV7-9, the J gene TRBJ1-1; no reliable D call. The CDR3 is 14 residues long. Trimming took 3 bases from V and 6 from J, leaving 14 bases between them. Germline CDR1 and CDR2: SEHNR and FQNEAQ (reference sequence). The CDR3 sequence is CASSFPVKGAEAFF. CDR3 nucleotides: TGTGCCAGCAGCTTCCCGGTTAAGGGAGCTGAAGCTTTCTTT. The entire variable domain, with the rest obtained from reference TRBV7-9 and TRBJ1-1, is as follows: DTGVSQNPRHKITKRGQNVTFRCDPISEHNRLYWYRQTLGQGPEFLTYFQNEAQLEKSRLLSDRFSAERPKGSFSTLEIQRTEQGDSAMYLCASSFPVKGAEAFFGQGTRLTVV.

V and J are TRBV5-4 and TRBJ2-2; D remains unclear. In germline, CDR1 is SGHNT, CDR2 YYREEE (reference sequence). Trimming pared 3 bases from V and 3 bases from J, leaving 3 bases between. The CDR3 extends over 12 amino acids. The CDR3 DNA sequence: TGTGCCAGCAGCTCGTACACCGGGGAGCTGTTTTTT. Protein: CASSSYTGELFF.

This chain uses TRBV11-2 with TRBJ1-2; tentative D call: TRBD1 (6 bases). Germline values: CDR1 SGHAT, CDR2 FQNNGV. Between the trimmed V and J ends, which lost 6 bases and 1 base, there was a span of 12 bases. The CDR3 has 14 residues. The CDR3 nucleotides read TGTGCCAGCAGTACAGGGCTGTTTAACTATGGCTACACCTTC. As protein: CASSTGLFNYGYTF.

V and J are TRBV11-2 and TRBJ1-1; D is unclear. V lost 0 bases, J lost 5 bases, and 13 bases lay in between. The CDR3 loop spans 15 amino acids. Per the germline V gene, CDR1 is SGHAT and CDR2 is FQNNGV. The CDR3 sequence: CASSLDLEGPTEAFF. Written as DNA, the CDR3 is TGTGCCAGCAGCTTAGATCTTGAGGGTCCGACTGAAGCTTTCTTT.

CDR3 DNA sequence: TGCAGCGCCGGGGGCCAAACCACGGCTGGGGAGCTGTTTTTT. It specifies CSAGGQTTAGELFF. The chain uses TRBV29-1 and TRBJ2-2; either TRBD1 or TRBD2 may supply D (6 bases each). V was pared by 7 bases and J by 8 bases, with 20 bases between. Per germline, CDR1 SQVTM and CDR2 ANQGSEA. The length of the CDR3 is 14 residues.

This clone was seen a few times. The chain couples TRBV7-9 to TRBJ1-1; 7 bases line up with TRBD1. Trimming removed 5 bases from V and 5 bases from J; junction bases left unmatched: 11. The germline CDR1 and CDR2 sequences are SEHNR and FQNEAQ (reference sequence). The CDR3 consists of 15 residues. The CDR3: CASSKGDRRGTEAFF. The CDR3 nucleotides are TGTGCCAGCAGCAAAGGGGACAGACGGGGGACTGAAGCTTTCTTT.

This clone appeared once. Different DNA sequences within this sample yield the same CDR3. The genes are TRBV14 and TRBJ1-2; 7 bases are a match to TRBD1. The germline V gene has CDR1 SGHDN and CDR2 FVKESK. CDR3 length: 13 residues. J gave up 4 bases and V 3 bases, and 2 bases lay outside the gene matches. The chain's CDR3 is CASSQDRSYGYTF. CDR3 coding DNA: TGTGCCAGCAGCCAGGACAGGAGCTATGGCTACACCTTC.

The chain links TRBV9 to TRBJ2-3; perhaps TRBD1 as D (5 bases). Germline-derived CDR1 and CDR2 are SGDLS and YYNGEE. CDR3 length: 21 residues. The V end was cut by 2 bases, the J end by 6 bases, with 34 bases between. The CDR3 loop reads CASSVPYGAVAPEGIVDTQYF. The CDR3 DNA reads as TGTGCCAGCAGCGTCCCATATGGGGCGGTTGCGCCCGAAGGGATTGTGGATACGCAGTATTTT.

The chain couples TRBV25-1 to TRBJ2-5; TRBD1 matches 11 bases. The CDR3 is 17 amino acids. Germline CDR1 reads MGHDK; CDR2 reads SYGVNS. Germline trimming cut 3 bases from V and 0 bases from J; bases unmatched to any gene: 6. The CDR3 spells CASSDGRDRGYQETQYF. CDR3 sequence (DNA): TGTGCCAGCAGTGATGGGCGGGACAGGGGGTACCAAGAGACCCAGTACTTC.

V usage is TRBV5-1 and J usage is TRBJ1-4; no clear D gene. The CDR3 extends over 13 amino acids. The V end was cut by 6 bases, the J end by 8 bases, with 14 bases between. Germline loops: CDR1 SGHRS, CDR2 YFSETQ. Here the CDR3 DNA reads TGCGCCAGCACCCCCCGCTCCGGGGAAAAACTGTTTTTT. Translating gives CASTPRSGEKLFF.

CDR3 region: CASSQVEGEETQYF. Written as DNA, the CDR3 is TGCGCCAGCAGCCAAGTAGAGGGTGAAGAGACCCAGTACTTC. The rearrangement joins TRBV4-1 to TRBJ2-5; possible D gene TRBD2, 5 bases. Deletions cut 1 base from V and 3 bases from J, with 9 bases between. The CDR3 totals 14 residues. The germline V gene encodes CDR1 MGHRA and CDR2 YSYEKL.

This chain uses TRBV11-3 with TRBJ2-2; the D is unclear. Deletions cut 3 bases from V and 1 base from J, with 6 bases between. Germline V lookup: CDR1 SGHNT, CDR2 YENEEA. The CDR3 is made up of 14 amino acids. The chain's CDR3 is CASSLDQNTGELFF. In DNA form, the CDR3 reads TGTGCCAGCAGCTTGGATCAGAACACCGGGGAGCTGTTTTTT. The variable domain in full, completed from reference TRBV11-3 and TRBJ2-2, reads EAGVVQSPRYKIIEKKQPVAFWCNPISGHNTLYWYLQNLGQGPELLIRYENEEAVDDSQLPKDRFSAERLKGVDSTLKIQPAELGDSAVYLCASSLDQNTGELFFGEGSRLTVL.

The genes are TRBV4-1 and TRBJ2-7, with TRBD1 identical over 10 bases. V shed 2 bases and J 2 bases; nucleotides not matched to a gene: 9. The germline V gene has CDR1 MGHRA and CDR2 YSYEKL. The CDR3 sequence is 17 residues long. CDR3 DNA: TGCGCCAGCAGCCAACTCCTCAAGGGGACAGGGGCCTACGAGCAGTACTTC. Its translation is CASSQLLKGTGAYEQYF.

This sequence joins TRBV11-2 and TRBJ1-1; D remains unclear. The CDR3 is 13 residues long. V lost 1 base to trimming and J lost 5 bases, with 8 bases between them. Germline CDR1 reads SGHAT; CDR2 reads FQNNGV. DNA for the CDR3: TGTGCCAGCAGCTTAGTTGGCCGGACTGAAGCTTTCTTT. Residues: CASSLVGRTEAFF.

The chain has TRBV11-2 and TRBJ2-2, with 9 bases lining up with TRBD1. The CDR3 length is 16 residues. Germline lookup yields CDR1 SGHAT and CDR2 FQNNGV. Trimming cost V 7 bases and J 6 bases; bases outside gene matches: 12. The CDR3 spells CASIGTGNGRAGELFF. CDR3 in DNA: TGTGCCAGCATAGGGACAGGGAATGGTCGGGCCGGGGAGCTGTTTTTT.

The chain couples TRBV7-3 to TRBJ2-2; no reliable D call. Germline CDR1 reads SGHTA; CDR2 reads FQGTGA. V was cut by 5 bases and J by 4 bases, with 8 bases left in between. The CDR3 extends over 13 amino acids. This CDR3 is CASSPRITGELFF. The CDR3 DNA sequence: TGTGCCAGCAGCCCTCGGATCACCGGGGAGCTGTTTTTT.

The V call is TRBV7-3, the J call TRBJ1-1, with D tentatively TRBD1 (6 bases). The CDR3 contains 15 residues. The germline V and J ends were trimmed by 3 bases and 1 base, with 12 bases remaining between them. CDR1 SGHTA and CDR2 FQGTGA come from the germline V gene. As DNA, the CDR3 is TGTGCCAGCAGCTTCGACGGGACAACGAACACTGAAGCTTTCTTT. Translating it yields CASSFDGTTNTEAFF.

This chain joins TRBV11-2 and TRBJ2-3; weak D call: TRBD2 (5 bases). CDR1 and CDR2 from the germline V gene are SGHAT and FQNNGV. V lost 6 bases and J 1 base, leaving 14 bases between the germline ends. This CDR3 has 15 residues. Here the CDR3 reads CASSPSGERTDTQYF. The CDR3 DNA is TGTGCCAGCAGTCCAAGCGGTGAGCGCACAGATACGCAGTATTTT.